Given below is one TCR beta chain in context. Its specificity is unknown. This record belongs to a study of cytomegalovirus exposure and HLA in healthy donors. Primers: 60 Vbeta forward and 13 Jbeta reverse. The method was immunoSEQ multiplex PCR; TCRdb's version includes in-frame clones alone and lacks a portion of them. This table has around 190,000 clones, 80% to 90% appearing once. Findings of the study overall: In vitro, three CMV-associated chains proved specific for CMV antigens.

This CDR3 contains 14 residues. Germline V gene lookup returns CDR1 SGHTS and CDR2 YDEGEE. V was clipped by 5 bases and J by 2 bases, with 14 bases between them. The chain is built from TRBV5-8 and TRBJ2-7, with D possibly TRBD1 on 6 matching bases. Specimen: PBMCs. The TCR sequence derives from a man in his forties in good health and CMV-seropositive. The CDR3 coding sequence is TGTGCCAGCAGGCCGGGACACCTGGCCTACGAGCAGTACTTC. Protein: CASRPGHLAYEQYF. Full variable domain (missing parts from reference TRBV5-8 and TRBJ2-7): EAGVTQSPTHLIKTRGQQATLRCSPISGHTSVYWYQQALGLGLQFLLWYDEGEERNRGNFPPRFSGRQFPNYSSELNVNALELEDSALYLCASRPGHLAYEQYFGPGTRLTVT.